This T cell receptor (beta chain) stems from a study of blood T cell repertoires in COVID-19. Study-level information: Nucleic acid was either cDNA or gDNA, and it came from T cells, B-cell-depleted T cells, or PBMCs.

Assay: immunoSEQ multiplex PCR; the TCRdb copy retains only in-frame clones and omits some. The table has 200,000 to 300,000 clones, less than 90% seen once. The CDR3 is 14 amino acids. Per the germline V gene, CDR1 is ENHRY and CDR2 is SYGVKD. V trimming: 11 bases; J trimming: 7 bases; junction bases outside the gene matches: 7. The chain recombines TRBV10-3 with TRBJ2-1; 14 positions agree with TRBD2. The source material was peripheral blood. This receptor was taken from a man between 60 and 70 years old with acute or convalescent COVID-19. The CDR3 loop is CAVGLAGDRNEQFF. For the CDR3, the DNA is TGTGCCGTGGGACTAGCGGGAGATCGGAATGAGCAGTTCTTC.